The next 15 T cell receptor beta chains were all read from a single sample in a study of T cells in Graves' hyperthyroidism and ophthalmopathy. TCR beta CDR3 sequences were amplified from RNA transcripts. HTBI primers were used for first-round RT-PCR of the TCR CDR3. TCRdb reanalysed the multiplex PCR reads using MiXCR and keeps one entry per CDR3 protein. The sample contains roughly 800,000 distinct CDR3 sequences, 35% to 40% of which appear only once. Sequences were obtained from blood. These receptors came from a man aged 18 to 35 with Graves' hyperthyroidism.

This clonotype was counted a few times. V and J are TRBV5-6 and TRBJ1-5; D remains ambiguous. Germline V gene lookup returns CDR1 SGHDT and CDR2 YYEEEE. The CDR3 has 13 amino acids. Trimming took off 5 bases at V and 5 bases at J, with 11 bases between the two ends. The CDR3 loop reads CASSRDGYQPQHF. CDR3 in DNA: TGTGCCAGCAGTCGTGACGGTTATCAGCCCCAGCATTTT.

The chain carries TRBV9 and TRBJ1-1; tentative D call: TRBD1 (6 bases). Germline V gene lookup returns CDR1 SGDLS and CDR2 YYNGEE. CDR3 length: 15 amino acids. Trimming took 0 bases from V and 1 from J, leaving 10 bases between them. The CDR3 DNA follows: TGTGCCAGCAGCGTAGAGGGGGGACCGAACACTGAAGCTTTCTTT. Its protein product is CASSVEGGPNTEAFF.

This clonotype was seen a handful of times. This chain joins TRBV12-3 or TRBV12-4 and TRBJ1-6; 8 bases agree with TRBD1. Unmatched junction bases numbered 9, after V lost 4 bases and J lost 10 bases. The CDR3 runs to 15 residues. CDR3 nucleotide sequence: TGTGCCAGCAGTTCCACGACAGGGGATGTATCACCCCTCCACTTT. It translates to CASSSTTGDVSPLHF.

CDR3 nucleotides: TGTGCCAGCAGCCCCACTGGGGATTGGAATGAAGCTTTCTTT. It is translated as CASSPTGDWNEAFF. The chain carries TRBV7-9 and TRBJ1-1, with D unclear. The CDR3 covers 14 residues. V lost 5 bases and J lost 7, with 17 bases in between. The germline V gene has CDR1 SEHNR and CDR2 FQNEAQ (reference sequence).

This clonotype has a count of ten or more. V is TRBV24-1 and J is TRBJ1-2, with a tentative D call TRBD1 (6 bases). Trimming removed 4 bases at V and 8 bases at J, with 10 bases between. Germline V gene sequence: CDR1 KGHDR, CDR2 SFDVKD. This CDR3 has 12 amino acids. The CDR3 reads CATSEYRAGYTF. Here the CDR3 DNA reads TGTGCCACCAGTGAATACAGGGCAGGCTACACCTTC.

This clonotype has a count of ten or more. Here the CDR3 DNA reads TGTGCCAGCAGCTTAGTCGGCAGGGGCAGCGAGACCCAGTACTTC. Translated, it gives CASSLVGRGSETQYF. The chain is built from TRBV7-6 and TRBJ2-5; the D gene is possibly TRBD1 (6 bases). The V and J ends lost 1 base and 5 bases respectively, with 14 bases between them. This CDR3 has 15 residues. Germline lookup yields CDR1 SGHVS and CDR2 FNYEAQ.

In this sample, this clonotype turned up many times. This rearrangement joins TRBV29-1 to TRBJ2-7; either TRBD1 or TRBD2 may supply D (5 bases each). The CDR3 runs to 12 residues. Looked up from germline, CDR1 is SQVTM and CDR2 is ANQGSEA. The V gene lost 6 bases and the J gene lost 2 bases, with 11 bases spanning the gap. This CDR3 reads CSVGPSPYEQYF. The DNA for the CDR3 is TGCAGCGTGGGACCATCCCCCTACGAGCAGTACTTC.

The rearrangement joins TRBV7-2 to TRBJ1-1; the D gene is possibly TRBD1 (5 bases). The CDR3 is made up of 17 amino acids. CDR1 is SGHTA, CDR2 FQGNSA, per germline. V shed 1 base and J shed 4 bases, with 19 bases lying between them. The CDR3 sequence is CASSLVPSWGGGTEAFF. The CDR3 nucleotides are TGTGCCAGCAGCTTAGTCCCATCGTGGGGGGGAGGCACTGAAGCTTTCTTT. Drawing the rest from reference TRBV7-2 and TRBJ1-1, the complete variable domain is GAGVSQSPSNKVTEKGKDVELRCDPISGHTALYWYRQSLGQGLEFLIYFQGNSAPDKSGLPSDRFSAERTGGSVSTLTIQRTQQEDSAVYLCASSLVPSWGGGTEAFFGQGTRLTVV.

The V and J genes are TRBV6-2 or TRBV6-3 and TRBJ2-2; 7 bases agree with TRBD1. The CDR3 spans 14 residues. CDR1 and CDR2 from the germline V gene are MNHEY and SVGEGT. The trim removed 7 bases at V and 4 bases at J, leaving 6 bases unmatched. The CDR3 reads CASISAGGTGELFF. The CDR3 DNA follows: TGTGCCAGCATATCGGCAGGGGGCACCGGGGAGCTGTTTTTT.

The chain uses TRBV7-3 and TRBJ2-7; 8 positions match TRBD2. The J segment lost 3 bases and the V segment lost 5 bases, leaving 9 bases of the junction unmatched. The germline CDR1 and CDR2 sequences are SGHTA and FQGTGA. CDR3 length: 15 amino acids. The DNA for the CDR3 is TGTGCCAGCAGCCCAGGGACTAGTATCTACTACGAGCAGTACTTC. Protein sequence: CASSPGTSIYYEQYF.

This clonotype was detected a few times. This chain links TRBV20-1 with TRBJ1-1; a weak D match, TRBD1 (5 bases). The V end was cut by 2 bases, the J end by 1 base, with 11 bases between. Germline values: CDR1 DFQATT, CDR2 SNEGSKA (reference sequence). The CDR3 consists of 14 residues. CDR3 sequence reads: CSARRRQPNTEAFF. CDR3 DNA sequence: TGCAGTGCTAGAAGGAGACAGCCGAACACTGAAGCTTTCTTT.

The V gene is TRBV7-9, the J gene TRBJ1-2, with D maybe TRBD1 (5 bases). Between the trimmed V and J ends, which lost 5 bases and 7 bases, there was a span of 14 bases. CDR3 length: 13 amino acids. Germline V gives CDR1 SEHNR, CDR2 FQNEAQ (reference sequence). CDR3 nucleotides: TGTGCCAGCAGCCCTGGGGGTTTAGCTGGCTACACCTTC. Its protein is CASSPGGLAGYTF. The entire variable domain, with the rest obtained from reference TRBV7-9 and TRBJ1-2, is as follows: DTGVSQNPRHKITKRGQNVTFRCDPISEHNRLYWYRQTLGQGPEFLTYFQNEAQLEKSRLLSDRFSAERPKGSFSTLEIQRTEQGDSAMYLCASSPGGLAGYTFGSGTRLTVV.

This clonotype was seen only a few times. This chain links TRBV7-9 with TRBJ2-5; D is unresolved. V was trimmed by 2 bases and J by 2 bases, leaving 12 bases between them. The CDR3 extends over 15 amino acids. Germline CDR1 is SEHNR and CDR2 is FQNEAQ (reference sequence). CDR3 residues: CASSLPQDLQETQYF. The CDR3 nucleotides read TGTGCCAGCAGCTTACCCCAGGATCTACAAGAGACCCAGTACTTC.

This clonotype was observed at least ten times. A read error may produce the germline difference seen at one junction end. The chain carries TRBV7-7 and TRBJ2-5; D unclear. Per the germline V gene, CDR1 is SSHAT and CDR2 is FNYEAQ (reference sequence). The CDR3 has 13 amino acids. In DNA, the CDR3 is TGTGCTAGCAGCCGCGATCCCTGGGAGACCCAGTACTTC. Amino acids: CASSRDPWETQYF.

The chain joins TRBV20-1 to TRBJ1-6; D not certain. Germline loops: CDR1 DFQATT, CDR2 SNEGSKA (reference sequence). The CDR3 is 15 residues long. Between the trimmed V and J ends, which lost 2 bases and 7 bases, there was a span of 15 bases. The CDR3 spells CSARPGGVNNSPLHF. CDR3 coding DNA: TGCAGTGCTAGACCGGGCGGGGTTAACAATTCACCCCTCCACTTT.